This passage covers 23 T cell receptor beta chains from one sample sequenced in a study of T-cell reconstitution after alpha-beta-depleted transplantation in children (dated by TCRdb to 2016 to 2018). Preparation of the library involved PCR. The sequencer listed for this sample is Illumina HiSeq 2500. TCR libraries were prepared with molecular barcoding, using unique molecular identifiers to normalize TCRbeta repertoire quantification. Through fastp at Q25 and MiXCR, TCRdb rebuilt clones from the public reads, retaining in-frame beta chains. For every CDR3 protein sequence, its rows merge into one entry that carries the most common genes and DNA. The table for this sample lists around 600,000 distinct CDR3 sequences; around a sixth of them were counted only once. The top ten hold approximately 1% of the sample. The specimen was PBMCs from the stem cell graft donor, collected from the stem cell graft. The receptors originated from a human donor who donated a stem cell graft to a child with acute myeloid leukemia.

This clonotype was counted a few times. The chain links TRBV6-2 or TRBV6-3 to TRBJ1-1; possibly TRBD1 for D (6 bases). V shed 0 bases and J shed 11 bases, with 13 bases lying between them. This CDR3 is built from 13 residues. Germline V gene data show CDR1 as MNHEY and CDR2 as SVGEGT. CDR3 sequence (DNA): TGTGCCAGCAGTTACTCCAGGGGATGGGGCGCTTTCTTT. Translated, it gives CASSYSRGWGAFF.

The CDR3 DNA reads TGTGCCAGCAACTGGGGTGGCACAGATACGCAGTATTTT. Its translation is CASNWGGTDTQYF. The chain has TRBV7-2 and TRBJ2-3; D not certain. CDR1 is SGHTA and CDR2 is FQGNSA in the germline V gene. The CDR3 sequence is 13 residues long. V lost 7 bases to trimming and J lost 1 base, with 9 bases between them.

This clonotype has a handful of counts. The chain uses TRBV29-1 and TRBJ2-7; D might be TRBD1 or TRBD2, each matching 6 bases. This CDR3 is built from 14 residues. CDR1 and CDR2 (germline): SQVTM, ANQGSEA. V lost 1 base, J lost 5 bases, and 15 bases lay in between. CDR3 coding DNA: TGCAGCGTTGAAGTGACAGGCACGGGGGACGAGCAGTACTTC. The encoded protein is CSVEVTGTGDEQYF.

This clonotype was seen many times. The rearrangement links TRBV20-1 to TRBJ1-6; 7 nucleotides align to TRBD1. J was trimmed by 8 bases and V by 2 bases; bases with no gene match: 9. The CDR3 is made up of 15 amino acids. CDR1 and CDR2 (germline): DFQATT, SNEGSKA (reference sequence). CDR3 DNA sequence: TGCAGTGCTAGACTACCGGGACAGAGCCATTCACCCCTCCACTTT. Encoded protein: CSARLPGQSHSPLHF.

With respect to this clonotype: A clone one base away is much larger, so this may be a read error. As DNA, the CDR3 is TGTGCCAGCAGTGACCACGCAGCCGACGAGCAGTACTTC. Translation gives CASSDHAADEQYF. The rearrangement uses TRBV25-1 and TRBJ2-7; D unclear. CDR1 is MGHDK and CDR2 is SYGVNS in the germline V gene. The V end lost 3 bases, the J end lost 5 bases, and 11 bases lay between the germline ends. The CDR3 is 13 amino acids.

The table lists this clonotype with many counts. This sequence joins TRBV12-3 or TRBV12-4 and TRBJ1-2, with 7 bases fitting TRBD1. This CDR3 is built from 13 residues. The V gene end was trimmed by 6 bases and the J gene end by 6 bases; junction bases not matched to a gene: 7. The CDR3 DNA follows: TGTGCCAGCAGCCCGACAGGGAGGGATGGCTACACCTTC. Translation: CASSPTGRDGYTF.

This clonotype occurred many times. This rearrangement joins TRBV5-5 to TRBJ2-3; perhaps D is TRBD1 or TRBD2 (5 bases each). V was pared by 0 bases and J by 5 bases, with 7 bases between. This CDR3 comprises 13 residues. Germline V gene data show CDR1 as SGHKS and CDR2 as YYEKEE (reference sequence). CDR3 DNA sequence: TGTGCCAGCAGCTTGGGGGACCTAGATACGCAGTATTTT. Residues: CASSLGDLDTQYF.

This clonotype has a handful of counts. This chain joins TRBV28 and TRBJ2-1, with D unresolved. The CDR3 has 12 residues. In germline, CDR1 is MDHEN, CDR2 SYDVKM. Trimming took 5 bases from V and 8 from J, leaving 10 bases between them. The CDR3 DNA is TGTGCCAGCAGTAAGAGGAGAGATGAGCAGTTCTTC. Protein: CASSKRRDEQFF.

This chain links TRBV6-9 with TRBJ2-1; 12 bases line up with TRBD2. J lost 8 bases, V lost 4 bases, and 6 bases had no gene match. The CDR3 has 15 residues. The germline CDR1 and CDR2 sequences are MNHGY and SVAAGI. The CDR3 DNA reads TGTGCCAGCAGTTCAAGACTAGCGGGGGACCATGAGCAGTTCTTC. Its protein is CASSSRLAGDHEQFF.

This clonotype occurred many times. The chain recombines TRBV20-1 with TRBJ2-7, with no clear D. Germline loops: CDR1 DFQATT, CDR2 SNEGSKA (reference sequence). The CDR3 is 15 residues long. The V gene lost 2 bases and the J gene lost 1 base, with 15 bases spanning the gap. Written as DNA, the CDR3 is TGCAGTGCTAGACCACCGACCGAACCTTCCTACGAGCAGTACGTC. Its protein product is CSARPPTEPSYEQYV.

The chain combines TRBV7-2 with TRBJ1-5; D perhaps matches TRBD1 (6 bases). Germline V gene lookup returns CDR1 SGHTA and CDR2 FQGNSA. The CDR3 extends over 13 amino acids. Between the trimmed V and J ends, which lost 8 bases and 6 bases, there was a span of 14 bases. CDR3 coding DNA: TGTGCCAGCGCCCTGGGGGGCGGTCAGCCCCAGCATTTT. It specifies CASALGGGQPQHF. The entire variable domain, with the rest obtained from reference TRBV7-2 and TRBJ1-5, is as follows: GAGVSQSPSNKVTEKGKDVELRCDPISGHTALYWYRQSLGQGLEFLIYFQGNSAPDKSGLPSDRFSAERTGGSVSTLTIQRTQQEDSAVYLCASALGGGQPQHFGDGTRLSIL.

The chain employs TRBV20-1 and TRBJ2-7, with 8 bases aligning to TRBD1. The CDR3 sequence is 11 residues long. The germline CDR1 and CDR2 sequences are DFQATT and SNEGSKA (reference sequence). The CDR3 protein is CSAREGDRMLV. Written as DNA, the CDR3 is TGCAGTGCTAGAGAGGGGGACAGGATGCTCGTC.

This clonotype was seen ten or more times. The genes are TRBV4-3 and TRBJ2-7; 8 bases match TRBD1. CDR3 length equals 16 residues. Unmatched junction bases numbered 6, after V lost 0 bases and J lost 2 bases. Germline-derived CDR1 and CDR2 are LGHNA and YSLEER. The CDR3 region has the DNA TGCGCCAGCAGCCAAGATGCAGAGACAGGGGCCTACGAGCAGTACTTC. It translates to CASSQDAETGAYEQYF.

This clonotype was recorded a few times. The chain's CDR3 is CASSQDKGGAYNEQFF. The CDR3 nucleotides are TGCGCCAGCAGCCAAGATAAGGGGGGCGCTTACAATGAGCAGTTCTTC. The chain joins TRBV4-3 to TRBJ2-1, with D perhaps matching TRBD1 or TRBD2 (6 bases each). Per the germline V gene, CDR1 is LGHNA and CDR2 is YSLEER. The length of the CDR3 is 16 residues. The V end lost 0 bases, the J end lost 4 bases, and 13 bases lay between the germline ends.

This clonotype was counted ten times or more. This chain joins TRBV20-1 and TRBJ2-5; D may be TRBD2 (6 bases). CDR3 length equals 14 residues. Germline loops: CDR1 DFQATT, CDR2 SNEGSKA (reference sequence). V gave up 0 bases and J gave up 3 bases, with 11 bases separating them. This chain's CDR3 is CSAREDGGKETQYF. Here the CDR3 DNA reads TGCAGTGCTAGAGAGGATGGAGGGAAAGAGACCCAGTACTTC.

This clonotype was seen at least ten times. This chain links TRBV20-1 with TRBJ1-6, with D maybe TRBD1 (5 bases). In germline, CDR1 is DFQATT, CDR2 SNEGSKA (reference sequence). Trimming took 2 bases from V and 7 from J, leaving 12 bases between them. The CDR3 covers 14 residues. In DNA, the CDR3 is TGCAGTGCTAGACCCGACAGAAAGAATTCACCCCTCCACTTT. Translated: CSARPDRKNSPLHF.

This clonotype has at least ten counts. The chain joins TRBV29-1 to TRBJ1-1; no clear D gene. V was cut by 5 bases and J by 4 bases, with 8 bases left in between. CDR3 length: 11 amino acids. Germline CDR1 is SQVTM and CDR2 is ANQGSEA. The CDR3 region is CSVPFGTEAFF. CDR3 nucleotide sequence: TGCAGCGTTCCATTTGGCACTGAAGCTTTCTTT.

The rearrangement uses TRBV5-4 and TRBJ2-7; 8 nucleotides line up with TRBD1. This CDR3 has 14 residues. The V gene's germline CDR1 is SGHNT and CDR2 YYREEE (reference sequence). V was pared by 0 bases and J by 6 bases, with 5 bases of the junction left unmatched. The CDR3 nucleotides read TGTGCCAGCAGCTTGGACAGGGGGTCTAGCGAGCAGTACTTC. It specifies CASSLDRGSSEQYF. The full variable domain, its missing parts supplied by reference TRBV5-4 and TRBJ2-7, is ETGVTQSPTHLIKTRGQQVTLRCSSQSGHNTVSWYQQALGQGPQFIFQYYREEENGRGNFPPRFSGLQFPNYSSELNVNALELDDSALYLCASSLDRGSSEQYFGPGTRLTVT.

The chain recombines TRBV12-3 or TRBV12-4 with TRBJ2-2, with 12 bases that match TRBD1. This CDR3 region has 19 residues. J was trimmed by 2 bases and V by 0 bases; bases with no gene match: 7. The CDR3 DNA reads as TGTGCCAGCAGTTTAGCCGGGACAGGGGGCGTAATTAACACCGGGGAGCTGTTTTTT. It codes for CASSLAGTGGVINTGELFF.

This sequence joins TRBV29-1 and TRBJ2-5; possibly TRBD1 for D (5 bases). The V end lost 4 bases, the J end lost 1 base, and 13 bases lay between the germline ends. The germline CDR1 and CDR2 sequences are SQVTM and ANQGSEA. This CDR3 is built from 14 residues. CDR3 loop: CSVVVRARQETQYF. Here the CDR3 DNA reads TGCAGCGTTGTAGTCAGGGCGCGCCAAGAGACCCAGTACTTC.

This chain uses TRBV21-1 with TRBJ1-1. TRBV21-1 is described as a pseudogene. This CDR3 has 17 amino acids. CDR3: CASSKVGARRQATEAFF. The CDR3 DNA sequence: TGTGCCAGCAGCAAAGTAGGGGCCCGGCGTCAAGCCACTGAAGCTTTCTTT.

V gene TRBV6-1 combines with J gene TRBJ2-1; 11 bases match TRBD1. The CDR3 spans 15 residues. In germline, CDR1 is MNHNS, CDR2 SASEGT. V trimming: 6 bases; J trimming: 10 bases; junction bases outside the gene matches: 11. The DNA for the CDR3 is TGTGCCAGCAGCCCTTCCGGGACAGGGGGTCGCGAGCAGTTCTTC. The encoded protein is CASSPSGTGGREQFF.

V and J are TRBV24-1 and TRBJ2-3; no reliable D call. The CDR3 is 13 residues long. Germline CDR1 KGHDR, CDR2 SFDVKD. V lost 4 bases to trimming and J lost 3 bases, with 7 bases between them. The CDR3 DNA reads TGTGCCACCAGTGAGGCCCTTACAGATACGCAGTATTTT. This gives the protein CATSEALTDTQYF.